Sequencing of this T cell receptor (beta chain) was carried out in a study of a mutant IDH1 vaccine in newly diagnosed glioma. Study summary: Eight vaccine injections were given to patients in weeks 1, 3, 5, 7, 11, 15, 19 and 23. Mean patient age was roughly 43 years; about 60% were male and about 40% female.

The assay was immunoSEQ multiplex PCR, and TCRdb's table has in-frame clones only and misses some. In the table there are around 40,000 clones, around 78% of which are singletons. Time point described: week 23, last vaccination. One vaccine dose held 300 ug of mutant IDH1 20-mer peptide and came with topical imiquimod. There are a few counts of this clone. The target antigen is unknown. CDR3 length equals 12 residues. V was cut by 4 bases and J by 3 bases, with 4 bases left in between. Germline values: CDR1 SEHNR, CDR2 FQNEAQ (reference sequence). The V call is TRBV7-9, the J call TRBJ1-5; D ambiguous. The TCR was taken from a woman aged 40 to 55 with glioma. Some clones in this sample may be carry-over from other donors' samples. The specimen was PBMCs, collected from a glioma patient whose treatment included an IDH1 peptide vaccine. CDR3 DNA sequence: TGTGCCAGCAGCTCAGACAATCAGCCCCAGCATTTT. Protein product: CASSSDNQPQHF.